A selection of T cell receptor beta chains follows, all from one sample in a study of glioma-infiltrating T cells after dendritic cell vaccination. Here immunoSEQ multiplex PCR was the method, and the copy in TCRdb shows in-frame clones only, minus some. The profile covers 65,000 or so clones, with 86% appearing a single time and 9.5% to 13% taken by the ten largest. Source: blood, taken after dendritic cell vaccination. Every receptor here comes from a human donor with glioblastoma. Each CDR3 is given with its conserved first and last residue. A D gene is named only where the DNA matches it firmly. Rows may omit the clone size; those that give it use once, few, many or a size class.

J gene	V gene	clone size	D gene	CDR3 protein	CDR3 DNA
TRBJ2-1	TRBV27	-	-	CASSLSGTEQFF	TGTGCCAGCAGTTTATCGGGGACAGAGCAGTTCTTC
TRBJ2-1	TRBV4-3	-	-	CASSLRGSYNEQFF	TGCGCCAGCAGCTTACGGGGATCATACAATGAGCAGTTCTTC
TRBJ2-3	TRBV19	-	TRBD2	CASNLAGGDTQYF	TGTGCCAGTAACCTAGCGGGAGGGGATACGCAGTATTTT
TRBJ1-3	TRBV27	-	-	CASSPEPGLVGNTIYF	TGTGCCAGCAGTCCTGAACCAGGGTTGGTTGGAAACACCATATATTTT
TRBJ1-6	TRBV10-1	-	-	CASSENPGNNSPLHF	TGCGCCAGCAGTGAGAATCCAGGGAATAATTCCCCCCTCCACTTT
TRBJ2-7	TRBV2	few	-	CASSEGSSYEQYF	TGTGCCAGCAGTGAAGGGAGCTCCTACGAGCAGTACTTC
TRBJ2-3	TRBV5-1	-	-	CASSKVQSGASTDTQYF	TGCGCCAGCAGCAAAGTCCAAAGCGGAGCTAGCACAGATACGCAGTATTTT
TRBJ2-3	TRBV5-1	-	-	CASSARGAAADTQYF	TGCGCCAGCAGCGCCAGGGGGGCAGCTGCAGATACGCAGTATTTT
TRBJ1-5	TRBV30	-	TRBD1	CAWSASGQFNQPQHF	TGTGCCTGGAGTGCCTCGGGACAGTTCAATCAGCCCCAGCATTTT
TRBJ2-5	TRBV4-3	-	TRBD1	CANRGSQETQYF	TGCGCCAACAGGGGCAGCCAAGAGACCCAGTACTTC
TRBJ2-2	TRBV5-6	-	-	CASSTGGRDTGELFF	TGTGCCAGCAGCACCGGGGGACGGGACACCGGGGAGCTGTTTTTT
TRBJ1-2	TRBV2	-	-	CASSEDLSGYTF	TGTGCCAGCAGTGAAGATCTGAGTGGCTACACCTTC
TRBJ1-5	TRBV7-9	few	-	CASSPQGGSNQPQHF	TGTGCCAGCAGCCCTCAAGGGGGAAGCAATCAGCCCCAGCATTTT
TRBJ1-2	TRBV30	once	TRBD1	CAWSPTGGSNYGYTF	TGTGCCTGGAGTCCGACAGGGGGTAGTAACTATGGCTACACCTTC
TRBJ2-7	TRBV6-6	-	-	CASRGSTGNEQYF	TGTGCCAGCAGGGGTAGCACAGGGAACGAGCAGTACTTC
TRBJ1-2	TRBV30	-	TRBD1	CAWSGQGADGYTF	TGTGCCTGGAGCGGACAGGGGGCGGATGGCTACACCTTC
TRBJ2-1	TRBV4-3	-	-	CASSQDASRYNEQFF	TGCGCCAGCAGCCAAGACGCTAGCAGATACAATGAGCAGTTCTTC